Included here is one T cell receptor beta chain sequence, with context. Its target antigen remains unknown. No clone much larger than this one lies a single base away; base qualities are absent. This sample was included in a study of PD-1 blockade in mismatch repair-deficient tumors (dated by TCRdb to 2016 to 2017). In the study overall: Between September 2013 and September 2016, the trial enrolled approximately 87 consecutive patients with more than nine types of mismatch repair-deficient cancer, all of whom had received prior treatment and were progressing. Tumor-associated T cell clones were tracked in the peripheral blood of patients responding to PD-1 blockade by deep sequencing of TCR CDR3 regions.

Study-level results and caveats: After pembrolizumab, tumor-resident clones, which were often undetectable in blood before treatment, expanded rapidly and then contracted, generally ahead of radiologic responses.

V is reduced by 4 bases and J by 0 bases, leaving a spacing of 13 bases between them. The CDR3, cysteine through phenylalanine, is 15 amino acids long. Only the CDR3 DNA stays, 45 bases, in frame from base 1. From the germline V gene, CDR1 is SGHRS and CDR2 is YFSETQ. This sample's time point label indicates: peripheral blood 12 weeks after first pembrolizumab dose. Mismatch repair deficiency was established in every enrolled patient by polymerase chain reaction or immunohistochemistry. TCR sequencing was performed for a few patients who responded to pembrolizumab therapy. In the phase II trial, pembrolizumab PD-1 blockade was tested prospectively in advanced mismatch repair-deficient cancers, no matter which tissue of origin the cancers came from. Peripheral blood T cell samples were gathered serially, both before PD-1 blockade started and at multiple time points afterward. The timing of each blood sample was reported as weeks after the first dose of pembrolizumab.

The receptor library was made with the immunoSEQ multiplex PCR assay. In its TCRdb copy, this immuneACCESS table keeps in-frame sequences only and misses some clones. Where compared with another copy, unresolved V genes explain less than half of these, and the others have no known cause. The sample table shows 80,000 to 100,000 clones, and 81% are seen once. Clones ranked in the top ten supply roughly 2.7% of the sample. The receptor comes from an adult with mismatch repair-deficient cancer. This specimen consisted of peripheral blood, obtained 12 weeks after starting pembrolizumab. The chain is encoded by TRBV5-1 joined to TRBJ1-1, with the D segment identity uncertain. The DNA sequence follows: TGCGCCAGCAGCCTTTTTGACCCCTTGAACACTGAAGCTTTCTTT. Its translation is CASSLFDPLNTEAFF.